The source of this TCR beta chain is a study of long-term antiretroviral therapy in people with HIV. Study at large: The oldest specimens predate the 2015 immediate-ART recommendation by about a decade.

The libraries were made with immunoSEQ v3.0 at survey level. Researchers set sequencing to target about 40,000-55,000 T-cell genomes per sample. Measured with immunoSEQ multiplex PCR; TCRdb has only the in-frame clones, and not every one. The sample carries about 17,000 clones, 80% to 85% recorded once. CDR1 and CDR2 from the germline V gene are LNHDA and SQIVND (reference sequence). Losses at the gene ends were 9 bases for V and 3 bases for J; bases not matched to a gene: 5. This CDR3 has 13 residues. As to this clone: Its specificity is not known.

Broader study findings: Transplant-donor-level diversity was not reached after ART, though diversity increased. Repertoires looked antigen-experienced, with only a slight naive shift after ART.

The specimen comprised unsorted PBMCs, sampled 0.3 years before starting antiretroviral therapy. The chain couples TRBV19 to TRBJ1-5; TRBD1 agrees at 7 bases. The TCR sequence derives from a man aged 45-60 years with HIV. The CDR3 DNA sequence: TGTGCCAGCGAGACAGGGCTCAATCAGCCCCAGCATTTT. It specifies CASETGLNQPQHF.